The T cell receptor (beta chain) described here comes from a study of tumor-infiltrating lymphocytes in localized non-small cell lung cancer. The data were produced by immunoSEQ multiplex PCR, yet TCRdb's version contains in-frame clones alone and is incomplete. The sample yields approximately 3,000 clones, 65% to 80% seen once. Whole-study results and caveats: Only some patients had TCR sequencing, depending on available tissue.

V dropped 2 bases and J dropped 3 bases, with 9 bases sitting between them. CDR1 is SEHNR and CDR2 is FQNEAQ in the germline V gene (reference sequence). CDR3 length: 14 residues. Concerning this clone: No antigen is known for it.

The TCR comes from a human donor with non-small cell lung cancer. The sequenced sample consisted of uninvolved lung tissue not adjacent to the tumor. V and J are TRBV7-9 and TRBJ2-3; D call uncertain. The CDR3 DNA reads TGTGCCAGCAGCTTACGAACAGTTACAGATACGCAGTATTTT. Protein product: CASSLRTVTDTQYF.